The rows below give T cell receptor beta chains drawn from one sample of a study of blood T cell repertoires in COVID-19. Using immunoSEQ multiplex PCR, the repertoire was profiled, and TCRdb retains in-frame clones only, with some absent. The repertoire consists of around 470,000 clones, with about 92% occurring once and the leading ten covering roughly 0.66%. Sequenced sample: PBMCs or T cells enriched from blood (not recorded which). These TCRs come from a man younger than 35 who had recovered from COVID-19. Each CDR3 is given with its conserved first and last residue. The order of the fields is clone size, J gene, D gene, V gene, CDR3 protein, CDR3 DNA. D genes are given only for firm matches. Only part of the rows carry a size: once, few, many, or a class if the clone is expanded.

>NA|TRBJ1-4|NA|TRBV7-9
CASSLPLARATNEKLFF
TGTGCCAGCAGCTTACCCCTTGCGAGGGCAACTAATGAAAAACTGTTTTTT
>NA|TRBJ1-1|TRBD1|TRBV19
CASSPTGGSEAFF
TGTGCCAGTAGTCCGACAGGGGGCAGTGAAGCTTTCTTT
>NA|TRBJ2-1|TRBD2|TRBV30
CAWSRTWTSGQFNEQFF
TGTGCCTGGAGCAGGACATGGACTAGCGGACAATTTAATGAGCAGTTCTTC
>NA|TRBJ2-3|TRBD2|TRBV18
CASSNLSGIMSDTQYF
TGTGCCAGCTCAAACCTTAGCGGGATCATGTCAGATACGCAGTATTTT
>NA|TRBJ2-2|TRBD1|TRBV2
CASSDTRQGKYTGELFF
TGTGCCAGCAGTGACACTCGACAGGGGAAGTACACCGGGGAGCTGTTTTTT
>few|TRBJ1-1|NA|TRBV19
CASSPRDGTPVTEAFF
TGTGCCAGTAGTCCCCGTGATGGGACACCAGTCACTGAAGCTTTCTTT
>NA|TRBJ2-1|NA|TRBV18
CASSRSGLGNNEQFF
TGTGCCAGCTCACGATCGGGACTGGGAAACAATGAGCAGTTCTTC
>NA|TRBJ1-2|NA|TRBV27
CASSHGGGHSGYTF
TGTGCCAGCAGTCATGGCGGGGGGCATTCTGGCTACACCTTC
>NA|TRBJ1-3|NA|TRBV4-2
CASSLGRGTIYF
TGTGCCAGCAGTCTAGGTAGGGGCACCATATATTTT
>NA|TRBJ1-1|NA|TRBV9
CASSVVPSGNTEAFF
TGTGCCAGCAGCGTAGTGCCCTCAGGGAACACTGAAGCTTTCTTT
>NA|TRBJ2-1|NA|TRBV5-4
CASSLRLNPWIF
TGTGCCAGCAGCCTCCGACTAAATCCCTGGATCTTC
>NA|TRBJ2-7|TRBD2|TRBV7-2
CASSLVRAGSYEQYF
TGTGCCAGCAGCTTAGTCCGAGCGGGAAGCTACGAGCAGTACTTC
>NA|TRBJ1-6|TRBD1|TRBV19
CASSISEGQSSYNSPLHF
TGTGCCAGTAGTATAAGTGAGGGACAGAGCTCCTATAATTCACCCCTCCACTTT
>NA|TRBJ2-2|NA|TRBV5-6
CASSPVGVGELFF
TGTGCCAGCAGCCCGGTTGGTGTCGGGGAGCTGTTTTTT
>once|TRBJ2-7|TRBD1|TRBV7-8
CASIAGDRLTYEQYF
TGTGCCAGCATCGCCGGGGACAGGCTGACCTACGAGCAGTACTTC
>NA|TRBJ1-3|NA|TRBV6-5
CASSPHSSGNTIYF
TGTGCCAGCAGTCCCCACAGCTCTGGAAACACCATATATTTT
>once|TRBJ2-1|NA|TRBV6-5
CASSRGGYNEQFF
TGTGCCAGCAGTCGAGGGGGATACAATGAGCAGTTCTTC
>NA|TRBJ2-5|NA|TRBV19
CASSIRLEWSSPETQYF
TGTGCCAGTAGTATACGACTCGAGTGGTCGTCTCCGGAGACCCAGTACTTC
>NA|TRBJ1-1|NA|TRBV7-9
CASSLYRNTEAFF
TGTGCCAGCAGCTTGTACAGGAACACTGAAGCTTTCTTT
>once|TRBJ1-4|NA|TRBV5-1
CASSFTGTGEKLFF
TGCGCCAGCAGCTTTACAGGGACGGGTGAAAAACTGTTTTTT
>NA|TRBJ2-7|NA|TRBV3-1/TRBV3-2
CASSQGALEQYF
TGTGCCAGCAGCCAAGGGGCTCTCGAGCAGTACTTC
>NA|TRBJ2-3|TRBD2|TRBV28
CASSFERESDTQYF
TGTGCCAGCAGCTTCGAGCGGGAGTCAGATACGCAGTATTTT
>NA|TRBJ2-1|NA|TRBV5-4
CASSRQGGEQFF
TGTGCCAGCAGCCGACAGGGAGGTGAGCAGTTCTTC
>once|TRBJ1-1|NA|TRBV7-9
CASSHLPIGTPRPAFF
TGTGCCAGCAGCCACCTGCCTATCGGGACACCTCGTCCAGCTTTCTTT
>NA|TRBJ1-1|NA|TRBV29-1
CSVELGSGTEAFF
TGCAGCGTTGAACTAGGGTCGGGAACTGAAGCTTTCTTT
>few|TRBJ1-1|NA|TRBV2
CASRQNTEAFF
TGTGCCAGCAGACAGAACACTGAAGCTTTCTTT
>NA|TRBJ2-2|NA|TRBV18
CASSPRLNTGELFF
TGTGCCAGCTCACCACGTTTAAACACCGGGGAGCTGTTTTTT
>once|TRBJ1-2|TRBD1|TRBV6-5
CAGFQGAGGYTF
TGTGCCGGATTTCAGGGGGCAGGAGGCTACACCTTC
>few|TRBJ1-2|NA|TRBV27
CASWSRGQPAHYGYTF
TGTGCCAGCTGGTCCCGCGGACAGCCAGCGCACTATGGCTACACCTTC
>few|TRBJ1-5|NA|TRBV27
CASSDKQGRRPQHF
TGTGCCAGCAGCGACAAACAGGGTCGGCGGCCCCAGCATTTT
>NA|TRBJ2-1|NA|TRBV7-3
CASSPPPPPRSAYNEQFF
TGTGCCAGCAGTCCCCCTCCTCCCCCAAGGAGTGCCTACAATGAGCAGTTCTTC
>NA|TRBJ2-2|NA|TRBV5-6
CASSSAGLGELFF
TGTGCCAGCAGCTCGGCCGGGTTGGGGGAGCTGTTTTTT
>once|TRBJ1-2|NA|TRBV19
CASSLSFADWSYGYTF
TGTGCCAGTAGCCTCTCGTTCGCGGATTGGAGCTATGGCTACACCTTC
>NA|TRBJ1-2|NA|TRBV3-1/TRBV3-2
CASSRGGTANYGYTF
TGTGCCAGCAGCCGAGGCGGGACTGCTAACTATGGCTACACCTTC
>NA|TRBJ2-7|TRBD2|TRBV27
CASSLSADSGNLEQYF
TGTGCCAGCAGTTTATCCGCGGATAGCGGGAATTTAGAGCAGTACTTC
>NA|TRBJ1-6|NA|TRBV4-1
CASSQEGLGQSSVPLHF
TGCGCCAGCAGCCAAGAGGGTCTCGGACAATCGAGTGTGCCCCTCCACTTT
>NA|TRBJ1-3|TRBD1|TRBV18
CASSDAYRTGFNTIYF
TGTGCCAGCTCCGACGCGTATCGGACAGGGTTTAACACCATATATTTT
>NA|TRBJ1-2|NA|TRBV2
CASSVGVNYGYTF
TGTGCCAGCAGTGTGGGAGTCAACTATGGCTACACCTTC
>NA|TRBJ1-1|TRBD1|TRBV18
CASSLDRDTEAFF
TGTGCCAGCTCACTCGACAGGGACACTGAAGCTTTCTTT
>NA|TRBJ1-3|NA|TRBV9
CASSGSSGNTIYF
TGTGCCAGCAGCGGGAGTTCTGGAAACACCATATATTTT
>NA|TRBJ2-1|NA|TRBV30
CAWISGLYNEQFF
TGTGCCTGGATTAGCGGACTCTACAATGAGCAGTTCTTC
>NA|TRBJ1-1|NA|TRBV5-1
CASSLAGLDGGTEAFF
TGCGCCAGCAGCTTGGCGGGGCTCGACGGAGGGACTGAAGCTTTCTTT
>NA|TRBJ1-1|NA|TRBV9
CASSVGLGTTGFF
NA
>NA|TRBJ1-6|NA|TRBV13
CASSLVTAKGSPLHF
TGTGCCAGCAGCTTAGTGACAGCTAAGGGCTCACCCCTCCACTTT
>NA|TRBJ1-5|TRBD1|TRBV15
CATSRGTGVNQPQHF
TGTGCCACCAGCAGGGGGACAGGAGTCAATCAGCCCCAGCATTTT
>NA|TRBJ1-5|TRBD1|TRBV18
CASSETGGYSNQPQHF
TGTGCCAGCTCAGAGACAGGGGGGTATAGCAATCAGCCCCAGCATTTT
>NA|TRBJ1-6|NA|TRBV28
CASSLWSSPLHF
TGTGCCAGCAGTTTATGGAGTTCACCCCTCCACTTT
>once|TRBJ1-3|NA|TRBV11-3
CASSLEIEDTIYF
TGTGCCAGCAGCTTAGAAATAGAGGACACCATATATTTT
>NA|TRBJ2-2|NA|TRBV5-6
CASSLTGEPGRTGELFF
TGTGCCAGCAGCTTGACGGGAGAGCCAGGGAGGACCGGGGAGCTGTTTTTT
>NA|TRBJ2-2|TRBD1|TRBV5-1
CASSSGTGVNTGELFF
TGCGCCAGCAGTTCCGGGACAGGAGTTAACACCGGGGAGCTGTTTTTT